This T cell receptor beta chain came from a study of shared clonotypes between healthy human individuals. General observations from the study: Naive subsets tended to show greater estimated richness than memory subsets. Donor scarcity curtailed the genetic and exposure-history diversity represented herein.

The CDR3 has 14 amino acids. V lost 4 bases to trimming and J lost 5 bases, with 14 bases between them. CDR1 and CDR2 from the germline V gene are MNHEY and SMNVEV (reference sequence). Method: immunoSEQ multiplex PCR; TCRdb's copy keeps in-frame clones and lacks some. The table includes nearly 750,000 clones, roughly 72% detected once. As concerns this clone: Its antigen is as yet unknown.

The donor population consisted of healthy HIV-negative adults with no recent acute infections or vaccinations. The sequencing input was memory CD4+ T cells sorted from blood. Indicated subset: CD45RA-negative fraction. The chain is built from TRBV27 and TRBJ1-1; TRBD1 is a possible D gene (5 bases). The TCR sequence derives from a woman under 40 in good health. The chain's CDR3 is CASSSGLRETEAFF. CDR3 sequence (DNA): TGTGCCAGCAGTTCGGGACTAAGGGAGACTGAAGCTTTCTTT.